This T cell receptor beta chain was sequenced for a study of control samples from healthy donors and cancer patients. Only in-frame clones appear in the TCRdb table, and some are missing; sequencing was by immunoSEQ multiplex PCR. The data hold roughly 130,000 clones, with 80% to 95% observed a single time. This clone has just one count. Material: blood. This receptor was taken from a man aged 18 to 30 in good health.

The CDR3 bases are TGTGCCAGCAGTGAGTTCAGGGGTGGCTACAATGAGCAGTTCTTC. Translated: CASSEFRGGYNEQFF. The chain is built from TRBV2 and TRBJ2-1, with D possibly TRBD1 on 6 matching bases. The CDR3 contains 15 residues. The V and J ends lost 3 bases and 3 bases respectively, with 12 bases between them. Germline V gene data show CDR1 as SNHLY and CDR2 as FYNNEI. Together with reference TRBV2 and TRBJ2-1, the CDR3 gives the full variable domain: EPEVTQTPSHQVTQMGQEVILRCVPISNHLYFYWYRQILGQKVEFLVSFYNNEISEKSEIFDDQFSVERPDGSNFTLKIRSTKLEDSAMYFCASSEFRGGYNEQFFGPGTRLTVL.